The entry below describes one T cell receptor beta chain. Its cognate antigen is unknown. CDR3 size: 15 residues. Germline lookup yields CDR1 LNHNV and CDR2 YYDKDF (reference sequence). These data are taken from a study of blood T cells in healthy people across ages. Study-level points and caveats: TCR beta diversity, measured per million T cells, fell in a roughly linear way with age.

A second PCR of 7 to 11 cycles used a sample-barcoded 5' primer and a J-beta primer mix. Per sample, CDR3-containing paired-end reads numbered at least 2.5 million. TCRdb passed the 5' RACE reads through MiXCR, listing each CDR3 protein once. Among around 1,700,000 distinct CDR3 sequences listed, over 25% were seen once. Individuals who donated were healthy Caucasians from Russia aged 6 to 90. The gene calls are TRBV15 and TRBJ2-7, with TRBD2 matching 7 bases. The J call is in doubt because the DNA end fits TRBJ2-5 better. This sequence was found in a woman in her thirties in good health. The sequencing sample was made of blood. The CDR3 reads CATSLLRGIQETQYF. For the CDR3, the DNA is TGTGCCACCAGCTTGCTGCGGGGGATTCAAGAGACCCAGTACTTC.